The clone carrying this T cell receptor beta chain was detected once. 60 Vbeta and 13 Jbeta primers were used in PCR. The table came from immunoSEQ multiplex PCR; TCRdb's copy has only in-frame clones and leaves some out. Of roughly 150,000 clones listed, around 82% are singletons. This sample is drawn from a study of cytomegalovirus exposure and HLA in healthy donors. The CDR3 length is 12 residues. V lost 6 bases, J lost 4 bases, and 10 bases lay in between. Germline V lookup: CDR1 MRHNA, CDR2 SNTAGT. J is TRBJ2-7 and V is TRBV6-4, with D tentatively TRBD2 (5 bases). This receptor was obtained from a woman in her fifties or sixties in good health and CMV-seropositive. The sequencing input was PBMCs. In nucleotides, the CDR3 is TGTGCCAGCAGGACTCCGGGGTACGAGCAGTACTTC. This sequence encodes CASRTPGYEQYF.